Detailed here is one T cell receptor (beta chain). This sample stems from a study of immune evolution from preneoplasia to lung adenocarcinoma. The table came from immunoSEQ multiplex PCR; TCRdb's copy has only in-frame clones and leaves some out. The sample has tens of thousands of clones, approximately 71% seen once. With 0 bases removed from V and 11 bases from J, the gap between germline ends came to 14 bases. CDR3 length: 13 amino acids. Germline CDR1 GTSNPN, CDR2 SVGIG (reference sequence). The sample taken for sequencing was FFPE invasive lung adenocarcinoma tissue. This chain links TRBV30 with TRBJ2-1; possible D gene TRBD1, 6 bases. This receptor was identified in a person between 55 and 69 years old with lung adenocarcinoma. This chain's CDR3 is CAWSVEGVGKQFF. CDR3 DNA: TGTGCCTGGAGTGTTGAGGGGGTTGGTAAGCAGTTCTTC.